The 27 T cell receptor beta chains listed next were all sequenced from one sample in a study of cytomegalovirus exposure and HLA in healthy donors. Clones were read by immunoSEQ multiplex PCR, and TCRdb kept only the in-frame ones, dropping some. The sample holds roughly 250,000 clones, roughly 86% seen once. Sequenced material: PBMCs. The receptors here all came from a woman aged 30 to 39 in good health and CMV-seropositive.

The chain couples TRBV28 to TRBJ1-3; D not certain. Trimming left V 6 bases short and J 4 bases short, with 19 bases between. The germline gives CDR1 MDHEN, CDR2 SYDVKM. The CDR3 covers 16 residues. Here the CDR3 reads CASSDPRGVSGNTIYF. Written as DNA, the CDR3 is TGTGCCAGCAGCGACCCCCGGGGAGTCTCAGGAAACACCATATATTTT.

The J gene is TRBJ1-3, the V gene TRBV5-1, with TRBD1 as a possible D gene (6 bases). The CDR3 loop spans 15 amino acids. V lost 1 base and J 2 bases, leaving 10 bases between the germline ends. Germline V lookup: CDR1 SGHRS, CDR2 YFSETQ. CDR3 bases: TGCGCCAGCAGCTTGCTCGCAGGGGCTGGAAACACCATATATTTT. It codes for CASSLLAGAGNTIYF.

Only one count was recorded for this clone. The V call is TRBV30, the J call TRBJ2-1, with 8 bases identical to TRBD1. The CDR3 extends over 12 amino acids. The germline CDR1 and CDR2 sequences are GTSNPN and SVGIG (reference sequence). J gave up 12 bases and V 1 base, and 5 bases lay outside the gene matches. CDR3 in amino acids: CAWSDQGARQFF. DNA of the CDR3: TGTGCCTGGAGTGACCAGGGGGCTCGGCAGTTCTTC.

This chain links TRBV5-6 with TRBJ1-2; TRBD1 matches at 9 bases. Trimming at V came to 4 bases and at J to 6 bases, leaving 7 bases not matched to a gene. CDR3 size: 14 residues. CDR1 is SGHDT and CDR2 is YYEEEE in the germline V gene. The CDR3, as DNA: TGTGCCAGCAGCCGTCCCGGGACAGGGAATGGCTACACCTTC. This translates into CASSRPGTGNGYTF.

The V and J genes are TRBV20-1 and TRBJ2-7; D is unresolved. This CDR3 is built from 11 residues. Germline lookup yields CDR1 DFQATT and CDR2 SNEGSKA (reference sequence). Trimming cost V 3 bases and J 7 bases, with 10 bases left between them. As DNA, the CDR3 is TGCAGTGCTAGCCGATCAGGAGAGCAGTACTTC. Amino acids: CSASRSGEQYF.

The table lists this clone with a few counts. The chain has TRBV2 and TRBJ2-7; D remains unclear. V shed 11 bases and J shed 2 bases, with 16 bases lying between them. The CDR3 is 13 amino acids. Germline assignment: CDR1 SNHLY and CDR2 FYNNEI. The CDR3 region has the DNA TGTGCCGGCCGTCTTGCCAGTACCTACGAGCAGTACTTC. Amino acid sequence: CAGRLASTYEQYF.

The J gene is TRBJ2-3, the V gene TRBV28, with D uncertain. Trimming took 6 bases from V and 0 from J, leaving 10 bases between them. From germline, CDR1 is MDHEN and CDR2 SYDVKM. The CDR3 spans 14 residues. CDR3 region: CASRFERSTDTQYF. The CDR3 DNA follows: TGTGCCAGCAGGTTTGAGCGTAGCACAGATACGCAGTATTTT.

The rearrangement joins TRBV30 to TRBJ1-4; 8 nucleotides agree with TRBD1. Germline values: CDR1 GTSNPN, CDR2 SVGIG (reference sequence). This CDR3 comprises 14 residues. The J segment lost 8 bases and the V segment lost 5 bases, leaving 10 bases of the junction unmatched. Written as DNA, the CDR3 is TGTGCCTGGTCGCAGGGGGCCGGTGCGGAAAAACTGTTTTTT. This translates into CAWSQGAGAEKLFF.

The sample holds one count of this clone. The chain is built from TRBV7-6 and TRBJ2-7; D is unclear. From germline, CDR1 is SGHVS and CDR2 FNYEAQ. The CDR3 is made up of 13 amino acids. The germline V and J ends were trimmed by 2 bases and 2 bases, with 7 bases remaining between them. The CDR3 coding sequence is TGTGCCAGCAGCTTAACTACCACCTACGAGCAGTACTTC. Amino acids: CASSLTTTYEQYF.

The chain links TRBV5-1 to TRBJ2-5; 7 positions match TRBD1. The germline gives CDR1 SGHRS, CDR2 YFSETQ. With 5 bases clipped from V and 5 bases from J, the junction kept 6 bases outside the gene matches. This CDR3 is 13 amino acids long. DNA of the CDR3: TGCGCCAGCAGATTACAGGGGTCGGAGACCCAGTACTTC. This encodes CASRLQGSETQYF.

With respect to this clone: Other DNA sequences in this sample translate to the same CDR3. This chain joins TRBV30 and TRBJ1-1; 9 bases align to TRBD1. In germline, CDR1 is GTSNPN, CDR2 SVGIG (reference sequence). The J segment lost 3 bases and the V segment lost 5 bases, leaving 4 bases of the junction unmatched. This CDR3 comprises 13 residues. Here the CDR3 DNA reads TGTGCCTGGGGGACAGGGAGAGACACTGAAGCTTTCTTT. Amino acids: CAWGTGRDTEAFF.

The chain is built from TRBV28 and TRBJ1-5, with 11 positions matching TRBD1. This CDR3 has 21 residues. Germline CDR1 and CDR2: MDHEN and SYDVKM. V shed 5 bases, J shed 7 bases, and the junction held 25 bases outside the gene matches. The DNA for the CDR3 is TGTGCCAGCAGTCCACCGAAACGGTTCGGAAGTACGGGACAGGGGGGCCAGCCCCAGCATTTT. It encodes CASSPPKRFGSTGQGGQPQHF.

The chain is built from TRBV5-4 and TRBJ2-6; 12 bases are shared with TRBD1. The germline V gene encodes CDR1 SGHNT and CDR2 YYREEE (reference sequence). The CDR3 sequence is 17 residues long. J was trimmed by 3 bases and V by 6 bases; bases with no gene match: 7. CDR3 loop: CASNPGQGASGANVLTF. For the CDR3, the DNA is TGTGCCAGCAACCCGGGACAGGGGGCGAGTGGGGCCAACGTCCTGACTTTC.

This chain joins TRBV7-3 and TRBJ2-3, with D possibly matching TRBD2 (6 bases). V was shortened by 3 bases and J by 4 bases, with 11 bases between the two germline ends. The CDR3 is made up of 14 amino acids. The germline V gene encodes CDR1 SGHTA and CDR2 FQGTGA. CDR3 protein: CASSFREPPDTQYF. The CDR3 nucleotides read TGTGCCAGCAGCTTCCGGGAGCCCCCAGATACGCAGTATTTT.

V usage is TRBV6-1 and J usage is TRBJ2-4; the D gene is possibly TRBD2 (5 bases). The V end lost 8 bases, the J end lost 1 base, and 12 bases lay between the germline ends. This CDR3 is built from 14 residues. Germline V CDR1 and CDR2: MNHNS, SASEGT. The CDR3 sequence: CASGLQRAKNIQYF. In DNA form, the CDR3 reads TGTGCCAGCGGGCTGCAGCGGGCCAAAAACATTCAGTACTTC.

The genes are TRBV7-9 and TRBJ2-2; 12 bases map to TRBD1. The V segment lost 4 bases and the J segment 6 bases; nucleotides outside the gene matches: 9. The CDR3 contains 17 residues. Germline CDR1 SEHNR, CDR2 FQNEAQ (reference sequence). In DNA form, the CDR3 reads TGTGCCAGCAGCTCCCTTCTGGGACAGGGGGCGCCCGGGGAGCTGTTTTTT. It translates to CASSSLLGQGAPGELFF.

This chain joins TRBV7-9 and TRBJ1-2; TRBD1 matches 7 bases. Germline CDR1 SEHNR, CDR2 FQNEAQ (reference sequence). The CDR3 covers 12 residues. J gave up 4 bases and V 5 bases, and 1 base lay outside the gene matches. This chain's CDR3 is CASSRTGYGYTF. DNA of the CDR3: TGTGCCAGCAGCCGGACAGGCTATGGCTACACCTTC.

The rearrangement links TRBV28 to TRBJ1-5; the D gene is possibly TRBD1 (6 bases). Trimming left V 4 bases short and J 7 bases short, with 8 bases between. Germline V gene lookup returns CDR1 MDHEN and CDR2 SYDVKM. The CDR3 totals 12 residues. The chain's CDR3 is CASSSRGQPQHF. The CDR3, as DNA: TGTGCCAGCAGTTCCAGGGGCCAGCCCCAGCATTTT.

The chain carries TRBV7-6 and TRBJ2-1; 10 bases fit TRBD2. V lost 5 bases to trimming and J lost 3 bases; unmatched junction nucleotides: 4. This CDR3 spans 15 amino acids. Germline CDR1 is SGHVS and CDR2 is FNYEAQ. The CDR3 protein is CASSPSGRVYNEQFF. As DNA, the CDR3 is TGTGCCAGCAGCCCTAGCGGGAGAGTCTACAATGAGCAGTTCTTC.

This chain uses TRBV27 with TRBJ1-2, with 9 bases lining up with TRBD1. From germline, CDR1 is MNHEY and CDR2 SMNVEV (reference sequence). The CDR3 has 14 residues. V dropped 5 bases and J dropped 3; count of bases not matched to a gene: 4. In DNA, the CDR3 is TGTGCCAGCAGTCTCCGGGACAGGGACTATGGCTACACCTTC. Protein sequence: CASSLRDRDYGYTF.

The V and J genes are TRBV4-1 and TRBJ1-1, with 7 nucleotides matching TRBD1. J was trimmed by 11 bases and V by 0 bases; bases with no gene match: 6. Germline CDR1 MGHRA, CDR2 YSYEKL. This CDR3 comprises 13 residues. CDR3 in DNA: TGCGCCAGCAGCCAAGAGAAGGGGGCGCGGGCTTTCTTT. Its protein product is CASSQEKGARAFF.

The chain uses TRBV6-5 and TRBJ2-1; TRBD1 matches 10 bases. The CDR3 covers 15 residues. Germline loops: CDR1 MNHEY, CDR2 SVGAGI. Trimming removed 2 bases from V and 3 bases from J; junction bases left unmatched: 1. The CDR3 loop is CASSYDRGLYNEQFF. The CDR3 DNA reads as TGTGCCAGCAGTTACGACAGGGGGCTCTACAATGAGCAGTTCTTC.

The DNA for the CDR3 is TGTGCTAGTGGTTTGGACACAGACCTCCCGAATGAGCAGTTCTTC. Translating it yields CASGLDTDLPNEQFF. This chain connects TRBV12-5 to TRBJ2-1; D not resolved. The CDR3 runs to 15 residues. V lost 1 base, J lost 7 bases, and 14 bases lay in between. CDR1 and CDR2 (germline): LGHNT, FRNRAP.

Here the CDR3 reads CASSLNAAVTTGELFF. The CDR3 region has the DNA TGTGCCAGCAGCTTAAACGCAGCGGTTACCACCGGGGAGCTGTTTTTT. The chain links TRBV7-3 to TRBJ2-2, with D possibly matching TRBD2 (5 bases). Trimming cost V 1 base and J 4 bases, with 13 bases left between them. The germline gives CDR1 SGHTA, CDR2 FQGTGA. The CDR3 has 16 residues.

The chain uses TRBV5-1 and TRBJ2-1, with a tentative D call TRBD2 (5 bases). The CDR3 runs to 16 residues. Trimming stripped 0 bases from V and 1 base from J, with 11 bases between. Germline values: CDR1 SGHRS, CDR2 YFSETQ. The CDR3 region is CASSLVPLDSYNEQFF. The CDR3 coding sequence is TGCGCCAGCAGCTTGGTTCCACTAGATTCCTACAATGAGCAGTTCTTC.

CDR3: CSVAARGRVSGYTF. CDR3 DNA: TGCAGCGTTGCGGCCAGGGGGCGCGTTAGTGGCTACACCTTC. The chain is built from TRBV29-1 and TRBJ1-2, with 8 bases identical to TRBD1. Trimming removed 4 bases from V and 7 bases from J; junction bases left unmatched: 11. This CDR3 spans 14 amino acids. In germline, CDR1 is SQVTM, CDR2 ANQGSEA.

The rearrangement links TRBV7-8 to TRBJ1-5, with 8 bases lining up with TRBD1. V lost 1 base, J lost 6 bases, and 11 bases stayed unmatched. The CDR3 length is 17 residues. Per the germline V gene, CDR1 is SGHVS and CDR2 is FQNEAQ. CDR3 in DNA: TGTGCCAGCAGCTTAGTGGTTCGCAGGGGGCAAGGTCAGCCCCAGCATTTT. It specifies CASSLVVRRGQGQPQHF.